These 25 T cell receptor beta chains originate from one sample sequenced in a study of OX40 agonist ivuxolimab in advanced cancers. The table came from immunoSEQ multiplex PCR; TCRdb's copy has only in-frame clones and leaves some out. This table holds some 100,000 clones, more than 85% found once. This specimen consisted of CD4+ or CD8+ T cells sorted from blood, obtained in a trial of the OX40 agonist ivuxolimab. Every receptor here comes from an adult with an advanced solid tumor such as melanoma, head and neck, liver or kidney cancer.

This sequence joins TRBV4-1 and TRBJ2-7, with D possibly TRBD2 on 6 matching bases. Trimming cost V 4 bases and J 0 bases, with 13 bases left between them. The CDR3 runs 15 residues. CDR1 MGHRA and CDR2 YSYEKL come from the germline V gene. CDR3 nucleotide sequence: TGCGCCAGCAGCCCCGGGACTGGAGCCTCCTACGAGCAGTACTTC. Residues: CASSPGTGASYEQYF.

The chain has TRBV4-1 and TRBJ2-2; tentatively, D is TRBD2 (5 bases). The length of the CDR3 is 14 residues. Germline V gene sequence: CDR1 MGHRA, CDR2 YSYEKL. Deletions cut 4 bases from V and 2 bases from J, with 8 bases between. The CDR3 loop is CASSLWTNTGELFF. The CDR3 DNA reads as TGCGCCAGCAGCCTTTGGACTAACACCGGGGAGCTGTTTTTT.

The gene calls are TRBV19 and TRBJ2-1, with D unresolved. V was pared by 6 bases and J by 3 bases, with 15 bases between. The CDR3 runs to 15 residues. CDR1 LNHDA and CDR2 SQIVND come from the germline V gene (reference sequence). The CDR3 reads CASSTWLGLYNEQFF. The CDR3 region has the DNA TGTGCCAGTAGCACATGGCTGGGTCTCTACAATGAGCAGTTCTTC. The full variable domain, in which reference TRBV19 and TRBJ2-1 provide the parts outside the CDR3, is DGGITQSPKYLFRKEGQNVTLSCEQNLNHDAMYWYRQDPGQGLRLIYYSQIVNDFQKGDIAEGYSVSREKKESFPLTVTSAQKNPTAFYLCASSTWLGLYNEQFFGPGTRLTVL.

The chain is built from TRBV7-9 and TRBJ2-2; 12 nucleotides align to TRBD1. V lost 2 bases, J lost 7 bases, and 2 bases stayed unmatched. CDR3 length: 15 amino acids. CDR1 is SEHNR and CDR2 is FQNEAQ in the germline V gene (reference sequence). The CDR3 region is CASSLRDRGLGELFF. The CDR3 nucleotides read TGTGCCAGCAGCTTACGGGACAGGGGGCTCGGGGAGCTGTTTTTT.

The chain couples TRBV29-1 to TRBJ2-1; 8 positions match TRBD2. Trimming took 8 bases from V and 2 from J; bases not matched to a gene: 5. The CDR3 has 13 amino acids. Germline V gives CDR1 SQVTM, CDR2 ANQGSEA. For the CDR3, the DNA is TGCAGCTTGACGGGGGGGGCCTACAATGAGCAGTTCTTC. It encodes CSLTGGAYNEQFF.

V is TRBV4-1 and J is TRBJ1-1; 7 bases fit TRBD1. CDR1 and CDR2 from the germline V gene are MGHRA and YSYEKL. V was clipped by 0 bases and J by 8 bases; unmatched bases: 6. The CDR3 consists of 14 residues. In DNA, the CDR3 is TGCGCCAGCAGCCAAGAGGGGGGACAGCAGGAAGCTTTCTTT. Encoded protein: CASSQEGGQQEAFF.

V usage is TRBV27 and J usage is TRBJ1-2; D gene unclear. This CDR3 spans 14 amino acids. V was pared by 2 bases and J by 8 bases, with 15 bases between. Germline V gives CDR1 MNHEY, CDR2 SMNVEV (reference sequence). The CDR3 region is CASSLIGRTEGYTF. CDR3 DNA sequence: TGTGCCAGCAGTTTAATAGGCAGGACGGAGGGCTACACCTTC.

The chain recombines TRBV6-1 with TRBJ1-2; D remains ambiguous. Germline V lookup: CDR1 MNHNS, CDR2 SASEGT. V was shortened by 2 bases and J by 2 bases, with 9 bases between the two germline ends. This CDR3 is built from 14 residues. CDR3 nucleotides: TGTGCCAGCAGTGAACGGGTCTGGAACTATGGCTACACCTTC. It yields the protein CASSERVWNYGYTF.

This chain uses TRBV7-8 with TRBJ1-5; no reliable D call. Trimming stripped 2 bases from V and 9 bases from J, with 14 bases between. Looked up from germline, CDR1 is SGHVS and CDR2 is FQNEAQ. CDR3 length: 14 residues. CDR3 sequence reads: CASSLKGLGTPQHF. The CDR3 region has the DNA TGTGCCAGCAGCTTAAAAGGGTTAGGAACGCCCCAGCATTTT.

V usage is TRBV10-1 and J usage is TRBJ2-7; D gene uncertain. V gave up 7 bases and J gave up 3 bases, with 13 bases separating them. Germline V CDR1 and CDR2: WNHNN, SYGVQD (reference sequence). This CDR3 has 13 amino acids. CDR3 sequence reads: CASNEMVGYEQYF. The CDR3, as DNA: TGCGCCAGCAACGAAATGGTGGGCTACGAGCAGTACTTC.

The chain carries TRBV29-1 and TRBJ2-1; 12 nucleotides agree with TRBD2. Per the germline V gene, CDR1 is SQVTM and CDR2 is ANQGSEA. The CDR3 contains 15 residues. Unmatched junction bases numbered 5, after V lost 4 bases and J lost 4 bases. CDR3 sequence (DNA): TGCAGCGTTGGTACGACTAGCGGGGGATACAATGAGCAGTTCTTC. Translation gives CSVGTTSGGYNEQFF.

V gene TRBV6-1 combines with J gene TRBJ2-7, with D uncertain. V gave up 7 bases and J gave up 2 bases, with 18 bases separating them. The CDR3 spans 15 residues. CDR1 and CDR2 from the germline V gene are MNHNS and SASEGT. The CDR3 protein is CASNPTEFAAYEQYF. Here the CDR3 DNA reads TGTGCCAGCAACCCCACCGAGTTCGCGGCCTACGAGCAGTACTTC.

The CDR3 protein is CASGLEGGGQPQHF. The CDR3 region has the DNA TGTGCTAGTGGTTTGGAAGGGGGTGGTCAGCCCCAGCATTTT. The rearrangement links TRBV12-5 to TRBJ1-5; TRBD1 is a possible D gene (6 bases). Germline CDR1 reads LGHNT; CDR2 reads FRNRAP. V lost 1 base and J 6 bases, leaving 10 bases between the germline ends. This CDR3 region has 14 residues.

CDR3 protein: CATSSDDRWALPNEQFF. In DNA, the CDR3 is TGTGCCACCAGCAGCGACGACAGGTGGGCACTTCCTAATGAGCAGTTCTTC. This rearrangement joins TRBV15 to TRBJ2-1; D possibly corresponds to TRBD1 (6 bases). The CDR3 extends over 17 amino acids. CDR1 LNHNV and CDR2 YYDKDF come from the germline V gene (reference sequence). V was clipped by 3 bases and J by 7 bases, with 22 bases between them.

The chain employs TRBV6-5 and TRBJ2-7, with 10 bases identical to TRBD2. The ends lost 6 bases at V and 1 base at J; junction bases unmatched: 3. The CDR3 length is 14 residues. Germline V CDR1 and CDR2: MNHEY, SVGAGI. The CDR3 reads CASSVAGGSYEQYF. CDR3 nucleotide sequence: TGTGCCAGCAGCGTAGCGGGGGGATCCTACGAGCAGTACTTC.

The CDR3 loop is CASSQADRDTDTQYF. For the CDR3, the DNA is TGCGCCAGCAGCCAAGCGGACAGGGATACAGATACGCAGTATTTT. This chain joins TRBV4-1 and TRBJ2-3, with 8 bases fitting TRBD1. Per the germline V gene, CDR1 is MGHRA and CDR2 is YSYEKL. This CDR3 is built from 15 residues. The trim removed 1 base at V and 3 bases at J, leaving 3 bases unmatched.

The chain is built from TRBV4-1 and TRBJ1-1; D unresolved. V lost 6 bases and J 6 bases, leaving 17 bases between the germline ends. The CDR3 totals 14 residues. The germline V gene encodes CDR1 MGHRA and CDR2 YSYEKL. The DNA for the CDR3 is TGCGCCAGCAGTCAAATGGGAGGTACGGCTGAAGCTTTCTTT. It codes for CASSQMGGTAEAFF.

The rearrangement joins TRBV27 to TRBJ1-5; D may be TRBD1 (5 bases). The CDR3 totals 13 residues. Germline lookup yields CDR1 MNHEY and CDR2 SMNVEV (reference sequence). The V gene lost 5 bases and the J gene lost 4 bases, with 9 bases spanning the gap. The chain's CDR3 is CASSQDSNQPQHF. The DNA of the CDR3 is TGTGCCAGCAGTCAAGACAGTAATCAGCCCCAGCATTTT.

The chain couples TRBV5-4 to TRBJ1-5; D remains unclear. This CDR3 has 13 residues. CDR1 SGHNT and CDR2 YYREEE come from the germline V gene (reference sequence). V was shortened by 3 bases and J by 4 bases, with 8 bases between the two germline ends. This CDR3 reads CASSSYSNQPQHF. The CDR3 nucleotides are TGTGCCAGCAGCTCCTATTCTAATCAGCCCCAGCATTTT.

This chain connects TRBV28 to TRBJ2-3; D gene unclear. The CDR3 length is 15 residues. The V gene lost 5 bases and the J gene lost 1 base, with 13 bases spanning the gap. Germline loops: CDR1 MDHEN, CDR2 SYDVKM. The CDR3 nucleotides are TGTGCCAGCAGTCCCCAACGAGTGGGCACAGATACGCAGTATTTT. Amino acid sequence: CASSPQRVGTDTQYF.

The table lists this clone with a count of one. The chain carries TRBV7-6 and TRBJ2-2; 7 nucleotides agree with TRBD2. Trimming took 4 bases from V and 4 from J; bases not matched to a gene: 6. The CDR3 sequence is 15 residues long. Germline CDR1 SGHVS, CDR2 FNYEAQ. The CDR3 DNA reads TGTGCCAGCAGCTCCCGCGGCGGGGGCACCGGGGAGCTGTTTTTT. It yields the protein CASSSRGGGTGELFF. The complete variable domain, with remaining parts taken from reference TRBV7-6 and TRBJ2-2, reads GAGVSQSPRYKVTKRGQDVALRCDPISGHVSLYWYRQALGQGPEFLTYFNYEAQQDKSGLPNDRFSAERPEGSISTLTIQRTEQRDSAMYRCASSSRGGGTGELFFGEGSRLTVL.

This chain connects TRBV19 to TRBJ1-3; no clear D. The germline V gene has CDR1 LNHDA and CDR2 SQIVND (reference sequence). CDR3 length: 11 amino acids. V was clipped by 11 bases and J by 4 bases, with 9 bases between them. Here the CDR3 reads CAGQSGNTIYF. The CDR3 DNA is TGTGCCGGCCAGTCGGGAAACACCATATATTTT.

This clone was seen a single time. This chain joins TRBV7-9 and TRBJ2-3; D call uncertain. Trimming left V 8 bases short and J 3 bases short, with 6 bases between. The CDR3 runs 11 residues. CDR1 is SEHNR, CDR2 FQNEAQ, per germline (reference sequence). CDR3: CASASTDTQYF. Written as DNA, the CDR3 is TGTGCCAGCGCCTCGACAGATACGCAGTATTTT.

This sequence joins TRBV27 and TRBJ2-7; weak D call: TRBD2 (6 bases). CDR1 is MNHEY, CDR2 SMNVEV, per germline (reference sequence). CDR3 length: 15 residues. V was pared by 3 bases and J by 2 bases, with 14 bases between. CDR3 loop: CASSFGGVPTYEQYF. The CDR3 nucleotides read TGTGCCAGCAGTTTTGGAGGGGTCCCCACCTACGAGCAGTACTTC.

V gene TRBV6-5 combines with J gene TRBJ2-7; no reliable D call. This CDR3 has 15 residues. V was clipped by 0 bases and J by 7 bases, with 16 bases between them. CDR1 is MNHEY and CDR2 is SVGAGI in the germline V gene. The DNA of the CDR3 is TGTGCCAGCAGTTACTCGAGGCAGCAAGTAAGGGAGCAGTACTTC. Translated: CASSYSRQQVREQYF.